These T cell receptor beta chains were read from a single sample in a study of blood T cells in healthy people across ages. TCRdb ran MiXCR on the 5' RACE reads and lists one entry per CDR3 protein. This table has fewer than 800,000 distinct CDR3 sequences, over 45% appearing once. Sequenced material: blood. The receptors were sampled from a woman in her sixties or seventies in good health. Both conserved end residues are part of each CDR3.

V	J	CDR3
TRBV5-1	TRBJ1-6	CASSLDRAHSGVDSPLHF
TRBV5-1	TRBJ1-2	CASSLGVRGLNYGYTF
TRBV7-2	TRBJ1-5	CASSRRQGLRVQHF
TRBV29-1	NA	CSVAGLAGSYNEQYF
TRBV7-6	TRBJ2-2	CASSPTGQGTGELFF
TRBV3-1	TRBJ2-7	CASSQRLLGYEQYF
TRBV29-1	TRBJ2-4	CSVVVDTSSWGQYF
TRBV28	TRBJ1-5	CASSAIGQGVQPQHF
TRBV5-6	TRBJ1-5	CASSGERTGQPQHF
TRBV10-3	TRBJ2-3	CAITLTSGTSTDTQYF
TRBV7-8	TRBJ2-1	CASSSDGLADNEQFF
TRBV7-3	TRBJ2-3	CASSLTERWGEATQYF
TRBV3-1	TRBJ1-1	CASSQTGAGTEAFF
TRBV4-2	TRBJ1-2	CASSLSGTVVGYTF
TRBV15	TRBJ2-4	CATSSGAARNIQYF
TRBV7-2	TRBJ2-7	CASSPKVSYEQYF
TRBV15	TRBJ1-2	CATSRDPGAYYGYTF
TRBV20-1	TRBJ2-7	CSAIQMRVAGVFEQYF
TRBV24-1	TRBJ2-3	CATSGTSGRSDTQYF
TRBV12-5	NA	CASGRRGYNEQYF
TRBV7-2	TRBJ2-3	CASSSSVDTQYF
TRBV7-2	TRBJ2-1	CASSLGLAIYEQFF
TRBV9	TRBJ2-1	CASSVNSGRGDEQFF
TRBV28	TRBJ2-5	CASSLPFPETQYF
TRBV20-1	TRBJ2-7	CSARGLADAEQYF
TRBV29-1	TRBJ2-7	CSAHGGVLGAAYEQYF
TRBV6-5	TRBJ1-1	CASSDVINTEAFF
TRBV6-2/TRBV6-3	TRBJ2-7	CASRSRDTAYEQYF
TRBV4-1	TRBJ2-7	CASSRLADSSYEQYF
TRBV18	TRBJ2-7	CASSPSRGNEQYF
TRBV9	TRBJ2-7	CASSLSSWGAGESYEQYF
TRBV20-1	TRBJ2-2	CSAKTSGRTGELFF
TRBV18	TRBJ2-3	CASSPERGSGRTDTQYF
TRBV11-2	TRBJ2-2	CASSLGLANTGELFF
TRBV29-1	TRBJ2-1	CSAQTNGAYNEQFF
TRBV20-1	TRBJ2-1	CSATGSGRSDEQFF
TRBV7-2	TRBJ2-5	CASSPRTSTPETQYF
TRBV20-1	TRBJ2-7	CSAKTGLAGGLRNEQYF
TRBV7-2	TRBJ1-4	CASSSRGPNEKLFF
TRBV5-1	TRBJ2-1	CASSLTSGSNVQFF
TRBV20-1	TRBJ2-1	CSATSGSLLNEQFF
TRBV20-1	TRBJ2-1	CVPGQEGEQFF
TRBV4-2	TRBJ2-7	CASSQVEQGIYEQYF
TRBV14	TRBJ1-1	CASSHLFDKNTEAFF
TRBV7-3	TRBJ1-2	CASSLYSGDRDGYTF
TRBV15	TRBJ2-4	CATSRELKGQGWTKNIQYF
TRBV28	TRBJ1-2	CASSLLPGLSNYGYTF
TRBV28	TRBJ2-7	CASGLGQTNYEQYF
TRBV4-2	TRBJ1-6	CASSQSADLNSPLHF
TRBV2	TRBJ2-7	CASSVKRAGSYEQYF
TRBV7-9	TRBJ2-1	CASSLGYDEQFF
TRBV20-1	TRBJ2-7	CSAPRGGLTYEQYF
TRBV29-1	TRBJ1-1	CSGGTGRFTEAFF
TRBV7-3	TRBJ2-7	CASSNGKTYEQYF
TRBV7-2	TRBJ1-2	CASSRGGATSHYGYTF
TRBV14	NA	CASSTSLGNEQYF
TRBV7-2	TRBJ2-5	CASSLLPRQVQETQYF
TRBV6-2/TRBV6-3	TRBJ2-1	CASSNGGPVTTEQFF
TRBV7-2	TRBJ2-6	CASSLDVQAGFLTF